The clone carrying this T cell receptor beta chain is a singleton in its sample. This record belongs to a study of glioma-infiltrating T cells after dendritic cell vaccination. Data came from immunoSEQ multiplex PCR; TCRdb stores just in-frame clones and leaves some out. This sample carries about 38,000 clones, approximately 80% of them seen once, and the ten largest clones take 7.5% to 10%. Germline V lookup: CDR1 GTSNPN, CDR2 SVGIG (reference sequence). The CDR3 extends over 15 amino acids. V was clipped by 1 base and J by 9 bases; unmatched bases: 10. The sequenced sample was blood, obtained before dendritic cell vaccination. This chain joins TRBV30 and TRBJ2-1; 9 bases map to TRBD2. The clonotype was recovered from a human donor with glioblastoma. The CDR3 DNA sequence: TGTGCCTGGAGTGCGGCGGGGGGGCGTTGGGGTGAGCAGTTCTTC. Translating it yields CAWSAAGGRWGEQFF.